Each of the 31 T cell receptor beta chains below was sequenced from the same sample in a study of follicular helper T cells after annual influenza vaccination. Specified time point: 2015-2016 season, pre-vaccination. Assay: immunoSEQ multiplex PCR; the TCRdb copy retains only in-frame clones and omits some. The table records thousands of clones, 82% of them present only once. The specimen was CXCR5+ CD38- circulating T follicular helper cells from blood, collected on the day of influenza vaccination. Noted subset: circulating Tfh, non-naive CD4+CXCR5+PD-1+ (ICOS+CD38+ or ICOS-CD38-). Receptors were obtained from an adult who received the influenza vaccine.

This rearrangement joins TRBV19 to TRBJ1-1; D remains unclear. Germline CDR1 reads LNHDA; CDR2 reads SQIVND (reference sequence). This CDR3 is 13 amino acids long. Trimming pared 4 bases from V and 5 bases from J, leaving 11 bases between. CDR3 nucleotides: TGTGCCAGTAGTAGGGGTGGAGTAACTGAAGCTTTCTTT. As protein: CASSRGGVTEAFF.

The rearrangement uses TRBV9 and TRBJ2-2; D not resolved. Germline V CDR1 and CDR2: SGDLS, YYNGEE. CDR3 length: 13 amino acids. The ends were cut back, 3 bases at V and 1 base at J, with 4 bases in the middle. Written as DNA, the CDR3 is TGTGCCAGCAGCGGGATGAACACCGGGGAGCTGTTTTTT. It yields the protein CASSGMNTGELFF.

The rearrangement joins TRBV7-8 to TRBJ2-7, with D unclear. Germline assignment: CDR1 SGHVS and CDR2 FQNEAQ. The CDR3 contains 13 residues. Trimming took 1 base from V and 6 from J, leaving 10 bases between them. The CDR3 protein is CASSLGVVGEQYF. The CDR3 DNA reads TGTGCCAGCAGCTTAGGGGTTGTGGGCGAGCAGTACTTC.

The chain carries TRBV6-6 and TRBJ1-3; no clear D gene. V shed 5 bases and J shed 2 bases, with 7 bases lying between them. The CDR3 consists of 13 residues. Germline V gene data show CDR1 as MNHNY and CDR2 as SVGAGI (reference sequence). This CDR3 reads CASSQSTGNTIYF. In DNA form, the CDR3 reads TGTGCCAGCAGTCAGAGCACTGGAAACACCATATATTTT.

This sequence joins TRBV27 and TRBJ2-7; D uncertain. The CDR3 has 15 residues. V lost 3 bases and J 0 bases, leaving 12 bases between the germline ends. The germline gives CDR1 MNHEY, CDR2 SMNVEV (reference sequence). CDR3 bases: TGTGCCAGCAGTTTCGAAGGTACGGACTCCTACGAGCAGTACTTC. Amino acid sequence: CASSFEGTDSYEQYF.

The chain has TRBV12-5 and TRBJ1-3; TRBD1 might be the D (5 bases). Trimming cost V 7 bases and J 0 bases, with 10 bases left between them. This CDR3 is 14 amino acids long. Germline CDR1 is LGHNT and CDR2 is FRNRAP. As DNA, the CDR3 is TGTGCTAGTGCTCCAGGGTACTCTGGAAACACCATATATTTT. Its protein is CASAPGYSGNTIYF.

In nucleotides, the CDR3 is TGTGCCAGCAGTTACTCCGACAACATTAACACTGAAGCTTTCTTT. Translating it yields CASSYSDNINTEAFF. V and J are TRBV6-6 and TRBJ1-1; D not resolved. V was clipped by 0 bases and J by 2 bases, with 10 bases between them. This CDR3 contains 15 residues. Germline CDR1 MNHNY, CDR2 SVGAGI (reference sequence).

V and J are TRBV2 and TRBJ2-2, with TRBD2 as a possible D gene (6 bases). This CDR3 comprises 15 residues. Trimming pared 3 bases from V and 5 bases from J, leaving 13 bases between. Germline CDR1 is SNHLY and CDR2 is FYNNEI. The CDR3 region has the DNA TGTGCCAGCAGTGATCAGGCGGGGTATACCGGGGAGCTGTTTTTT. Its translation: CASSDQAGYTGELFF.

V is TRBV25-1 and J is TRBJ1-4; 10 bases match TRBD1. The CDR3 length is 17 residues. V was clipped by 4 bases and J by 2 bases; unmatched bases: 7. Germline V lookup: CDR1 MGHDK, CDR2 SYGVNS. The CDR3 bases are TGTGCCAGCAGTGCGTGGGACAGGGGTTCCACTAATGAAAAACTGTTTTTT. Encoded protein: CASSAWDRGSTNEKLFF.

The chain recombines TRBV7-3 with TRBJ1-3; the D is unclear. Germline CDR1 SGHTA, CDR2 FQGTGA. This CDR3 region has 15 residues. Trimming removed 5 bases from V and 0 bases from J, with 11 bases in between. The CDR3 spells CASSMDSSSGNTIYF. Here the CDR3 DNA reads TGTGCCAGCAGCATGGACTCAAGCTCTGGAAACACCATATATTTT. Drawing the rest from reference TRBV7-3 and TRBJ1-3, the complete variable domain is GAGVSQTPSNKVTEKGKYVELRCDPISGHTALYWYRQSLGQGPEFLIYFQGTGAADDSGLPNDRFFAVRPEGSVSTLKIQRTERGDSAVYLCASSMDSSSGNTIYFGEGSWLTVV.

This clone was recorded a few times. This chain links TRBV5-4 with TRBJ2-1; 12 bases agree with TRBD2. V lost 4 bases to trimming and J lost 5 bases; unmatched junction nucleotides: 4. The CDR3 consists of 15 residues. In germline, CDR1 is SGHNT, CDR2 YYREEE (reference sequence). CDR3 bases: TGTGCCAGCAGCCCTAGCGGGGGGGCTAACAATGAGCAGTTCTTC. This translates into CASSPSGGANNEQFF.

The J gene is TRBJ1-1, the V gene TRBV7-2; TRBD1 is a possible D gene (5 bases). Trimming took off 3 bases at V and 7 bases at J, with 6 bases between the two ends. The CDR3 is made up of 11 amino acids. The germline gives CDR1 SGHTA, CDR2 FQGNSA. For the CDR3, the DNA is TGTGCCAGCAGCTTCGACAGTGAAGCTTTCTTT. Its translation: CASSFDSEAFF.

The J gene is TRBJ1-1, the V gene TRBV29-1; perhaps TRBD1 as D (6 bases). Germline CDR1 and CDR2: SQVTM and ANQGSEA. The CDR3 sequence is 14 residues long. The V gene lost 5 bases and the J gene lost 4 bases, with 17 bases spanning the gap. Written as DNA, the CDR3 is TGCAGCGTTAGGGGGGACGCTAGAAGCACTGAAGCTTTCTTT. This translates into CSVRGDARSTEAFF.

CDR3 residues: CASSYRITGIRSGANVLTF. CDR3 sequence (DNA): TGTGCCAGCAGTTACCGGATTACAGGGATTAGATCTGGGGCCAACGTCCTGACTTTC. The rearrangement joins TRBV27 to TRBJ2-6; possibly TRBD1 for D (6 bases). The CDR3 sequence is 19 residues long. Trimming took 4 bases from V and 1 from J, leaving 20 bases between them. Germline assignment: CDR1 MNHEY and CDR2 SMNVEV (reference sequence).

The V call is TRBV7-8, the J call TRBJ2-3, with TRBD2 as a possible D gene (6 bases). The CDR3 has 17 amino acids. Per germline, CDR1 SGHVS and CDR2 FQNEAQ. Trimming removed 0 bases from V and 0 bases from J, with 13 bases in between. DNA for the CDR3: TGTGCCAGCAGCTTAGCCCGGGGGAGCGCTAGCACAGATACGCAGTATTTT. Translation gives CASSLARGSASTDTQYF.

The chain combines TRBV4-1 with TRBJ1-3, with no clear D. The ends were cut back, 4 bases at V and 4 bases at J, with 11 bases in the middle. This CDR3 region has 14 residues. Germline loops: CDR1 MGHRA, CDR2 YSYEKL. The CDR3 bases are TGCGCCAGCAGCCTCGGGCCTCCGGGAAACACCATATATTTT. Its protein is CASSLGPPGNTIYF.

This sequence joins TRBV5-1 and TRBJ2-7; maybe TRBD1 (7 bases). Trimming removed 0 bases at V and 7 bases at J, with 14 bases between. Germline CDR1 and CDR2: SGHRS and YFSETQ. There are 14 residues in the CDR3. The CDR3 DNA reads as TGCGCCAGCAGCTTGGATTCACAGGGGAGGGAGCAGTACTTC. Its translation: CASSLDSQGREQYF. Full variable domain (remainder filled in from reference TRBV5-1 and TRBJ2-7): KAGVTQTPRYLIKTRGQQVTLSCSPISGHRSVSWYQQTPGQGLQFLFEYFSETQRNKGNFPGRFSGRQFSNSRSEMNVSTLELGDSALYLCASSLDSQGREQYFGPGTRLTVT.

The genes are TRBV6-1 and TRBJ1-5; TRBD1 aligns across 7 bases. In germline, CDR1 is MNHNS, CDR2 SASEGT. The CDR3 totals 13 residues. Unmatched junction bases numbered 3, after V lost 3 bases and J lost 7 bases. The CDR3 here is CASSETGRQPQHF. The CDR3 DNA sequence: TGTGCCAGCAGTGAGACAGGGAGACAGCCCCAGCATTTT.

The chain joins TRBV18 to TRBJ2-7; 10 bases align to TRBD2. Trimming cost V 0 bases and J 5 bases; bases outside gene matches: 10. CDR3 length: 17 amino acids. Germline assignment: CDR1 KGHSH and CDR2 LQKENI. The DNA for the CDR3 is TGTGCCAGCTCACCACCTGCCGCTAGCGGGGGTATCAACGAGCAGTACTTC. Translating it yields CASSPPAASGGINEQYF.

The chain combines TRBV7-3 with TRBJ2-1; 9 bases map to TRBD2. The ends lost 5 bases at V and 2 bases at J; junction bases unmatched: 4. The germline gives CDR1 SGHTA, CDR2 FQGTGA. The CDR3 spans 15 residues. CDR3 amino acids: CASSRGGAAYNEQFF. The CDR3 nucleotides are TGTGCCAGCAGCCGCGGGGGGGCCGCCTACAATGAGCAGTTCTTC.

The rearrangement uses TRBV4-2 and TRBJ2-5; perhaps D is TRBD1 or TRBD2 (5 bases each). Trimming cost V 0 bases and J 8 bases, with 16 bases left between them. The CDR3 contains 15 residues. Germline-derived CDR1 and CDR2 are LGHNA and YNFKEQ. The CDR3 DNA follows: TGTGCCAGCAGCCAAGAGCTACTAGGGGCGGTCACCCAGTACTTC. Residues: CASSQELLGAVTQYF.

This clone was detected only a few times. The rearrangement uses TRBV28 and TRBJ1-6, with D perhaps TRBD1 (5 bases). Per the germline V gene, CDR1 is MDHEN and CDR2 is SYDVKM. V shed 7 bases and J shed 8 bases, with 9 bases lying between them. This CDR3 has 12 amino acids. This CDR3 is CASTVGDSPLHF. The CDR3 coding sequence is TGTGCCAGCACCGTAGGGGATTCACCCCTCCACTTT.

The V gene is TRBV18, the J gene TRBJ1-2; no clear D. CDR3 size: 13 residues. The germline V gene has CDR1 KGHSH and CDR2 LQKENI. The germline V and J ends were trimmed by 6 bases and 5 bases, with 13 bases remaining between them. CDR3 region: CASSPDGEYGYTF. CDR3 in DNA: TGTGCCAGCTCCCCGGATGGGGAGTATGGCTACACCTTC.

This clone was recorded only once. The chain carries TRBV7-8 and TRBJ1-2; 10 bases are shared with TRBD1. The length of the CDR3 is 16 residues. The ends lost 1 base at V and 0 bases at J; junction bases unmatched: 2. Germline CDR1 is SGHVS and CDR2 is FQNEAQ. This chain's CDR3 is CASSLGGQGANYGYTF. The CDR3 DNA is TGTGCCAGCAGCTTAGGTGGACAGGGGGCTAACTATGGCTACACCTTC.

The CDR3, as DNA: TGTGCCAGCAGCTTGGGGCCGAGACAGCAGCCCAACACCGGGGAGCTGTTTTTT. Residues: CASSLGPRQQPNTGELFF. This sequence joins TRBV5-8 and TRBJ2-2; D possibly corresponds to TRBD1 (5 bases). Between the trimmed V and J ends, which lost 0 bases and 2 bases, there was a span of 17 bases. CDR3 size: 18 residues. Germline V gene sequence: CDR1 SGHTS, CDR2 YDEGEE.

The chain is built from TRBV11-2 and TRBJ1-4, with D maybe TRBD1 (5 bases). The CDR3 loop spans 13 amino acids. V was shortened by 2 bases and J by 9 bases, with 10 bases between the two germline ends. Per the germline V gene, CDR1 is SGHAT and CDR2 is FQNNGV. CDR3 residues: CASSLSGGKKLFF. Written as DNA, the CDR3 is TGTGCCAGCAGCTTATCGGGGGGGAAAAAACTGTTTTTT.

This clone appeared once. The chain combines TRBV15 with TRBJ2-7; 7 bases map to TRBD2. The V and J ends lost 0 bases and 3 bases, in that order; junction bases with no gene match: 2. Germline V gene lookup returns CDR1 LNHNV and CDR2 YYDKDF (reference sequence). The CDR3 totals 14 residues. In DNA form, the CDR3 reads TGTGCCACCAGCAGAGAGGGGGGGATCTACGAGCAGTACTTC. This encodes CATSREGGIYEQYF.

The chain carries TRBV18 and TRBJ2-2, with D unresolved. V was clipped by 6 bases and J by 0 bases, with 2 bases between them. Germline loops: CDR1 KGHSH, CDR2 LQKENI. The CDR3 sequence is 12 residues long. The CDR3 region is CASSTNTGELFF. The CDR3 region has the DNA TGTGCCAGCTCCACGAACACCGGGGAGCTGTTTTTT.

The chain uses TRBV5-1 and TRBJ2-5; 8 positions agree with TRBD1. The CDR3 is made up of 15 amino acids. Germline V CDR1 and CDR2: SGHRS, YFSETQ. J gave up 10 bases and V 4 bases, and 15 bases lay outside the gene matches. CDR3 DNA: TGCGCCAGCAGCACCGCAAGACAGGGGCCGGGGAACCAGTACTTC. This sequence encodes CASSTARQGPGNQYF.

This clone has a handful of counts. The chain carries TRBV7-2 and TRBJ2-3; 7 positions match TRBD2. The ends lost 8 bases at V and 6 bases at J; junction bases unmatched: 20. Germline CDR1 is SGHTA and CDR2 is FQGNSA. This CDR3 region has 17 residues. CDR3 amino acids: CASGSGASGVPSDTQYF. Written as DNA, the CDR3 is TGTGCCAGCGGCTCGGGAGCGAGCGGGGTTCCATCGGATACGCAGTATTTT. Full variable domain (outside the CDR3, taken from reference TRBV7-2 and TRBJ2-3): GAGVSQSPSNKVTEKGKDVELRCDPISGHTALYWYRQSLGQGLEFLIYFQGNSAPDKSGLPSDRFSAERTGGSVSTLTIQRTQQEDSAVYLCASGSGASGVPSDTQYFGPGTRLTVL.

This clone was detected only once. V usage is TRBV5-4 and J usage is TRBJ1-2, with D perhaps matching TRBD1 (5 bases). Trimming removed 3 bases at V and 4 bases at J, with 16 bases between. The CDR3 consists of 15 residues. CDR1 and CDR2 (germline): SGHNT, YYREEE (reference sequence). CDR3 in DNA: TGTGCCAGCAGCTGGGACCGCCACCCCGTCTATGGCTACACCTTC. It codes for CASSWDRHPVYGYTF.